A selection of T cell receptor beta chains follows, all from one sample in a study of patients and donors after allogeneic stem cell transplantation. TCRdb fed the RT-PCR reads into MiXCR, producing one record per CDR3 protein. In the table there are about 28,000 distinct CDR3 sequences, nearly 7% of which are singletons. The sample consisted of blood, either unsorted or a sorted T cell fraction (not recorded which). The receptors here all came from a human donor who was either an allogeneic HSCT recipient or a stem cell or donor lymphocyte infusion donor (not recorded which). It is not recorded whose cells these are; they may come from a transplant donor. The CDR3 runs from the conserved cysteine through the conserved F or W. Each record gives: clone size, J gene, D gene, V gene, CDR3 DNA, CDR3 protein. The D gene is left open where the match is weak. Clone size, where shown, is once, few, many, or a class for clones that have expanded.

>.|TRBJ2-6|TRBD1|TRBV27
TGTGCCAGCAGTGACAGGGCCTCTGGGGCCAACGTCCTGACTTTC
CASSDRASGANVLTF
>many|TRBJ1-1|TRBD1|TRBV6-2/TRBV6-3
TGTGCCAGCAACTCGCGCCGACAGGGTAAGTCTGAAGCTTTCTTT
CASNSRRQGKSEAFF
>many|TRBJ2-2|TRBD2|TRBV12-3/TRBV12-4
TGTGCCGGGGGGACTAGCGGGAGAACCGGGGAGCTGTTTTTT
CAGGTSGRTGELFF
>few|TRBJ2-1|.|TRBV18
TGTGCCAGCTCACCACTTATTCGATCGGGATACAATGAGCAGTTCTTC
CASSPLIRSGYNEQFF
>few|TRBJ2-2|TRBD2|TRBV9
TGTGCCAGCAGCGATAGGACTAGCGGGAGCACCGGGGAGCTGTTTTTT
CASSDRTSGSTGELFF
>many|TRBJ1-2|TRBD1|TRBV24-1
TGTGCCACCAGTGGCTTGGGACAGGGGGGCTATGGCTACACCTTC
CATSGLGQGGYGYTF
>many|TRBJ2-7|.|TRBV11-2
TGTGCCAGCAGCTTCACAGGGCTCGTAGAGCAGTACTTC
CASSFTGLVEQYF
>few|TRBJ2-5|.|TRBV18
TGTGCCAGCTCACCCGGGATGAGGCGTGAGACCCAGTACTTC
CASSPGMRRETQYF
>many|TRBJ1-1|.|TRBV7-2
TGTGCCAGCAGCTCAAGGCTGGGAGCTTTCTTT
CASSSRLGAFF
>.|TRBJ2-2|.|TRBV4-2
TGTGCCAGCAGCCAAGATCTCCTGGGGACCGGGGAGCTGTTTTTT
CASSQDLLGTGELFF
>many|TRBJ1-5|.|TRBV5-6
TGTGCCAGCAGCTTGTCTGGAGGGTATAATCAGCCCCAGCATTTT
CASSLSGGYNQPQHF
>few|TRBJ2-7|TRBD1|TRBV7-9
TGTGCCAGCAGCCCACTTGGGGACAGCTACTTC
CASSPLGDSYF
>many|TRBJ1-5|.|TRBV4-1
TGCGCCAGCAGCCCAAGCGCTGGGGGTGGTCAGCCCCAGCATTTT
CASSPSAGGGQPQHF